The 20 T cell receptor beta chains listed next were all sequenced from one sample in a study of blood T cell repertoires in COVID-19. TCRdb's copy holds only in-frame clones and misses some; the assay was immunoSEQ multiplex PCR. The table includes over 250,000 clones, 90% detected once. Sequencing was done on a sample of PBMCs or T cells enriched from blood (not recorded which). The origin of the receptors is a man aged 60-69 years who had recovered from COVID-19.

The V and J genes are TRBV19 and TRBJ2-7, with TRBD2 matching over 9 bases. CDR1 and CDR2 from the germline V gene are LNHDA and SQIVND (reference sequence). The CDR3 runs 14 residues. V lost 5 bases, J lost 4 bases, and 6 bases stayed unmatched. CDR3 DNA sequence: TGTGCCAGTAGTGTGACTAGCGGATTATACGAGCAGTACTTC. Translated: CASSVTSGLYEQYF.

The chain joins TRBV6-5 to TRBJ2-7; D is uncertain. The CDR3 is 14 residues long. V lost 8 bases and J 1 base, leaving 15 bases between the germline ends. Germline CDR1 reads MNHEY; CDR2 reads SVGAGI. The CDR3: CASRVGVGSYEQYF. The DNA of the CDR3 is TGTGCCAGCCGGGTTGGAGTTGGGTCCTACGAGCAGTACTTC.

The sample holds one count of this clone. The CDR3 DNA follows: TGCGCCAGCAGCCAAGATCGGCAGGTCGGCTATGAGCAGTTCTTC. As protein: CASSQDRQVGYEQFF. The V and J genes are TRBV4-1 and TRBJ2-1; no firm D call. The CDR3 has 15 residues. CDR1 is MGHRA and CDR2 is YSYEKL in the germline V gene. V was clipped by 0 bases and J by 8 bases, with 14 bases between them.

The V gene is TRBV3-1 (or the pseudogene TRBV3-2), the J gene TRBJ1-1; D not resolved. Trimming took 5 bases from V and 0 from J, leaving 7 bases between them. Looked up from germline, CDR1 is LGHDT and CDR2 is YNNKEL (reference sequence). The CDR3 consists of 13 residues. CDR3 in DNA: TGTGCCAGCAGCTTAATAATGAACACTGAAGCTTTCTTT. It translates to CASSLIMNTEAFF.

The CDR3 protein is CASSLVGQGTEAFF. CDR3 DNA: TGTGCCAGCAGCTTAGTCGGACAGGGCACTGAAGCTTTCTTT. The chain recombines TRBV7-3 with TRBJ1-1; 8 bases are shared with TRBD1. The ends lost 2 bases at V and 4 bases at J; junction bases unmatched: 3. Germline V gene lookup returns CDR1 SGHTA and CDR2 FQGTGA. This CDR3 has 14 amino acids.

This clone showed up just once. V usage is TRBV28 and J usage is TRBJ1-4; the D gene is possibly TRBD1 (6 bases). From germline, CDR1 is MDHEN and CDR2 SYDVKM. V lost 3 bases and J 2 bases, leaving 13 bases between the germline ends. CDR3 length: 16 amino acids. CDR3: CASSFQGRGTNEKLFF. The CDR3, as DNA: TGTGCCAGCAGTTTTCAGGGGAGAGGGACTAATGAAAAACTGTTTTTT.

The V and J genes are TRBV6-5 and TRBJ1-4; 9 nucleotides match TRBD1. V shed 6 bases and J 7 bases; nucleotides not matched to a gene: 9. Germline loops: CDR1 MNHEY, CDR2 SVGAGI. The CDR3 covers 15 residues. The CDR3 here is CASRRKPGQGEKLFF. The CDR3 bases are TGTGCCAGCAGGCGAAAACCGGGACAGGGTGAAAAACTGTTTTTT.

This clone was recorded only once. The chain links TRBV18 to TRBJ2-3, with a tentative D call TRBD2 (6 bases). Per the germline V gene, CDR1 is KGHSH and CDR2 is LQKENI. Trimming cost V 0 bases and J 5 bases, with 12 bases left between them. There are 15 residues in the CDR3. In DNA, the CDR3 is TGTGCCAGCTCACCACCAAGGGCGGGACTAGATACGCAGTATTTT. The encoded protein is CASSPPRAGLDTQYF.

The genes are TRBV5-1 and TRBJ1-1; tentative D call: TRBD1 (5 bases). This CDR3 is built from 13 residues. CDR1 SGHRS and CDR2 YFSETQ come from the germline V gene. Trimming shortened V by 4 bases and J by 1 base, and 8 bases separated the two germline ends. This CDR3 reads CASSRTKNTEAFF. Written as DNA, the CDR3 is TGCGCCAGCAGCCGGACAAAGAACACTGAAGCTTTCTTT.

The chain joins TRBV7-6 to TRBJ1-3; TRBD1 agrees at 10 bases. Per the germline V gene, CDR1 is SGHVS and CDR2 is FNYEAQ. The CDR3 totals 16 residues. V was pared by 2 bases and J by 4 bases, with 5 bases of the junction left unmatched. The CDR3 DNA reads as TGTGCCAGCAGCTTAACCGGGACAGGGGTAGGAAACACCATATATTTT. Amino acids: CASSLTGTGVGNTIYF.

This chain connects TRBV7-2 to TRBJ1-1, with a weak D call TRBD1 (6 bases). This CDR3 comprises 15 residues. The V end lost 3 bases, the J end lost 1 base, and 12 bases lay between the germline ends. Germline values: CDR1 SGHTA, CDR2 FQGNSA. The CDR3 sequence is CASSLERTANTEAFF. The DNA for the CDR3 is TGTGCCAGCAGCTTGGAACGGACAGCGAACACTGAAGCTTTCTTT. Variable domain in full (rest from reference TRBV7-2 and TRBJ1-1): GAGVSQSPSNKVTEKGKDVELRCDPISGHTALYWYRQSLGQGLEFLIYFQGNSAPDKSGLPSDRFSAERTGGSVSTLTIQRTQQEDSAVYLCASSLERTANTEAFFGQGTRLTVV.

This clone has more than one count but fewer than ten. This rearrangement joins TRBV18 to TRBJ1-2, with D maybe TRBD1 (5 bases). Per the germline V gene, CDR1 is KGHSH and CDR2 is LQKENI. Trimming took 4 bases from V and 4 from J, leaving 16 bases between them. The CDR3 is made up of 15 amino acids. The CDR3 DNA follows: TGTGCCAGCTCACTGGGACGGACTACCTCCTATGGCTACACCTTC. Translated, it gives CASSLGRTTSYGYTF.

This clone was seen only once. This chain joins TRBV6-5 and TRBJ1-6; TRBD1 agrees at 10 bases. Germline values: CDR1 MNHEY, CDR2 SVGAGI. The CDR3 sequence is 15 residues long. The V segment lost 6 bases and the J segment 5 bases; nucleotides outside the gene matches: 4. Written as DNA, the CDR3 is TGTGCCAGCAGCCGACAGGGGGCTAATAATTCACCCCTCCACTTT. Its protein product is CASSRQGANNSPLHF.

Only one count was recorded for this clone. The chain has TRBV6-1 and TRBJ1-2, with D uncertain. CDR1 is MNHNS, CDR2 SASEGT, per germline. CDR3 length equals 14 residues. The V end was cut by 0 bases, the J end by 4 bases, with 9 bases between. CDR3 bases: TGTGCCAGCAGTGAAGCGCTTCCGGTCTATGGCTACACCTTC. It encodes CASSEALPVYGYTF.

This clone was observed once. The chain joins TRBV5-5 to TRBJ2-7, with 9 bases matching TRBD2. V trimming: 7 bases; J trimming: 4 bases; junction bases outside the gene matches: 9. Germline CDR1 and CDR2: SGHKS and YYEKEE (reference sequence). This CDR3 contains 14 residues. Written as DNA, the CDR3 is TGTGCCAGCGCCCCAGGACTAGCGAGGTACGAGCAGTACTTC. Amino acids: CASAPGLARYEQYF.

Here the CDR3 DNA reads TGTGCCAGCAGCCGAGGGCGGGGGGTTGCTTTGGCGGACATAGTAAACACTGAAGCTTTCTTT. It translates to CASSRGRGVALADIVNTEAFF. V gene TRBV3-1 (or the pseudogene TRBV3-2) combines with J gene TRBJ1-1; weak D call: TRBD1 (5 bases). Trimming took 4 bases from V and 2 from J, leaving 32 bases between them. The V gene's germline CDR1 is LGHDT and CDR2 YNNKEL (reference sequence). This CDR3 comprises 21 residues.

V usage is TRBV3-1 (or the pseudogene TRBV3-2) and J usage is TRBJ2-2; D is perhaps TRBD2 (6 bases). Germline V gene data show CDR1 as LGHDT and CDR2 as YNNKEL (reference sequence). This CDR3 has 18 residues. V was shortened by 1 base and J by 3 bases, with 18 bases between the two germline ends. The chain's CDR3 is CASSQADTGDRYTGELFF. CDR3 DNA: TGTGCCAGCAGCCAAGCGGATACGGGGGACCGATACACCGGGGAGCTGTTTTTT.

The chain carries TRBV30 and TRBJ1-4; 11 positions agree with TRBD1. The J segment lost 7 bases and the V segment lost 5 bases, leaving 3 bases of the junction unmatched. Germline V CDR1 and CDR2: GTSNPN, SVGIG (reference sequence). This CDR3 has 13 residues. The CDR3 region has the DNA TGTGCCTGGGGACAGGGGGCGGCTGAAAAACTGTTTTTT. Translated: CAWGQGAAEKLFF.

The chain joins TRBV2 to TRBJ2-7; TRBD2 matches 10 bases. Germline CDR1 and CDR2: SNHLY and FYNNEI. V lost 4 bases to trimming and J lost 5 bases; unmatched junction nucleotides: 5. The CDR3 has 14 residues. CDR3 amino acids: CASSGGTSVHEQYF. CDR3 in DNA: TGTGCCAGCAGTGGTGGGACTAGCGTCCACGAGCAGTACTTC. Variable domain in full (rest from reference TRBV2 and TRBJ2-7): EPEVTQTPSHQVTQMGQEVILRCVPISNHLYFYWYRQILGQKVEFLVSFYNNEISEKSEIFDDQFSVERPDGSNFTLKIRSTKLEDSAMYFCASSGGTSVHEQYFGPGTRLTVT.

This clone was observed a single time. The CDR3 region has the DNA TGTGCCAGCAGCTTAGGCTACGCCTCCTACGAGCAGTACTTC. Encoded protein: CASSLGYASYEQYF. The chain combines TRBV13 with TRBJ2-7; D gene unclear. The V end lost 0 bases, the J end lost 0 bases, and 6 bases lay between the germline ends. CDR3 length equals 14 residues. Germline-derived CDR1 and CDR2 are PRHDT and FYEKMQ (reference sequence).